This TCR beta chain was captured by sequencing in a study of blood T cells in healthy people across ages (dated by TCRdb to 2015 to 2017). Broadly, across the study: In model experiments, template switching captured about one uniquely barcoded TCR beta cDNA molecule for every two T cells. To track age-related changes in TCR beta repertoire diversity, the study relied on deep sequencing normalized with unique cDNA molecular identifiers. Donors were grouped into four age groups: young (average approximately 15 years), middle-aged (39), aged (about 60) and long-lived (around 82). To avoid experimental bias, donors of different ages were distributed randomly across sequencing lanes. Using the same blood draw, the study looked at two additional independent replicas of 1 million unique cDNA reads for two donors, one aged 18 to 30 and the other aged 80 or older. What the study reported, not specific to this receptor: Conclusive comparison of naive and antigen-experienced compartments was prevented by the profiling of bulk unsorted PBMCs. Because the CMV infection status of the donors was unknown, age-related changes in expanded clonotypes may potentially have been confounded. Observed TCR beta diversity per million T cells fell roughly linearly with age, and a significant reduction was already apparent by age approximately 41. Observed TCR beta diversity correlated strongly with the percentage of naive T cells measured by flow cytometry. Compared with the aged group, the long-lived group had more naive CD4+ T cells, fewer expanded clones and increased TCR diversity, a pattern suggesting age selection. Estimates of total diversity from one million sequenced T cells were regarded as lower bounds and underestimates.

The CDR3, cysteine through phenylalanine, is 13 amino acids long. CDR3 DNA is the only sequence kept; it has 39 bases, read in frame from the first base. V gives up 1 base and J gives up 4 bases, and the segment between their germline ends measures 8 bases. The germline V gene (reference sequence) specifies DFQATT as CDR1 and SNEGSKA as CDR2. The receptor library was made with 5' RACE. The instrument was an Illumina HiSeq 2500. A second PCR of about 7 to 12 cycles was run with a J-beta primer mix and a sample-barcoded 5' primer. A template-switch 5' adaptor carrying 12 random nucleotides introduced a unique molecular identifier onto each TCR beta cDNA molecule. At least 3 million CDR3-containing paired-end reads were obtained from each sample. All of the RNA was converted into first-strand cDNA using the Mint cDNA synthesis kit, with a TRBC-specific oligonucleotide serving as the primer. After uracil-DNA glycosylase treatment, a first 18-cycle PCR used universal primers M1SS and BC2_uni_R on all cDNA. Under the source paper's analysis protocol: For normalization, 1 million high-quality reads were randomly selected from each sample, with every read carrying a distinct molecular identifier. Reads with shared molecular identifiers were discarded instead of being binned into consensus sequences. CDR3 identification, clonotype clustering and error correction used MiTCR with a Q25 quality threshold and the strictest error-elimination algorithm. A nonparametric unseen species model using Euler transformation provided a lower-bound estimate of total TCR beta diversity. TCRdb trimmed public reads at Q25 via fastp, called clones via MiXCR and kept in-frame beta chains. Here each entry gathers all rows of one CDR3 protein and keeps the most common genes and DNA. TCRdb, rather than the study authors, made the V and J calls. This sample comprises roughly 2 million distinct CDR3 sequences, 49% of them detected only once. The ten largest clonotypes hold roughly 2% of the sample.

The donors were roughly 38 Caucasian individuals from Russia, aged roughly 6 to 100 years, who were systemically healthy. Each donor gave 8 to 10 milliliters of peripheral blood, drawn into EDTA-treated Vacutainer tubes. Ficoll-Paque density-gradient centrifugation was used to isolate PBMCs, with at least 6.5 million per sample. Total RNA, at least 6 micrograms per sample, was extracted from PBMCs with Trizol reagent. For every donor, flow cytometry on a PBMC aliquot measured the percentage of naive CD45RAhigh/CD27high T cells. A word on this clonotype: No cognate antigen has been identified for it. No base qualities exist here, and no much larger clone lies one base off it.

The clonotype originates from a middle-aged woman in good health. Recombination joined TRBV20-1 with TRBJ1-5; there is no confident call for the D gene. The material sequenced was blood. In nucleotide form, the sequence is TGCAGTGCTAGAGGGCTGATGAATCAGCCCCAGCATTTT. Its translation reads: CSARGLMNQPQHF.